The rows below give T cell receptor beta chains drawn from one sample of a study of naive and memory T cell subsets. TCRdb re-derived calls from the UMI-ligation and nested PCR reads in MiXCR, one entry per CDR3 protein. The sample shows 95,000 to 150,000 distinct CDR3 sequences, 35% to 45% of them seen only once. The sequenced sample consisted of central memory CD4+ T cells from blood. The receptor set was obtained from a human donor in good health. Each CDR3 is given with its conserved first and last residue. D genes are given only for firm matches. Clone size appears in some rows only: once, few, many, or a class for an expanded clone.

d_gene,abundance,j_gene,v_gene,CDR3aa,CDR3nt
.,.,TRBJ2-6,TRBV27,CASSLQRGTDGANVLTF,TGTGCCAGCAGTTTGCAGAGGGGAACGGATGGGGCCAACGTCCTGACTTTC
TRBD1,.,TRBJ2-1,TRBV29-1,CSAPSGTGRYNEQFF,TGCAGCGCCCCGTCCGGGACAGGGCGCTACAATGAGCAGTTCTTC
TRBD2,few,TRBJ2-5,TRBV6-2/TRBV6-3,CASSYSIRTSGKKETQYF,TGTGCCAGCAGTTACTCGATTCGGACTAGCGGAAAAAAAGAGACCCAGTACTTC
.,many,TRBJ2-7,TRBV19,CASSAEWGNEQYF,TGTGCCAGTAGCGCAGAGTGGGGCAACGAGCAGTACTTC
.,few,TRBJ2-1,TRBV28,CASSSQALLVNEQFF,TGTGCCAGCAGTTCACAGGCCCTCCTCGTCAATGAGCAGTTCTTC
.,many,TRBJ2-2,TRBV6-5,CASSSRASFTGELFF,TGTGCCAGCAGTAGCAGGGCGTCGTTCACCGGGGAGCTGTTTTTT
.,.,TRBJ2-1,TRBV20-1,CSARTQKTRNYNEQFF,TGCAGTGCTAGGACTCAAAAGACACGAAACTACAATGAGCAGTTCTTC
.,.,TRBJ1-1,TRBV5-4,CASSPRGGENTEAFF,TGTGCCAGCAGTCCTAGAGGGGGAGAGAACACTGAAGCTTTCTTT
.,few,TRBJ2-3,TRBV12-3/TRBV12-4,CASSPTRLTDTQYF,TGTGCCAGCAGTCCGACTCGATTGACAGATACGCAGTATTTT
.,few,TRBJ2-3,TRBV5-4,CASSSSGYTDTQYF,TGTGCCAGCAGCTCCAGCGGATACACAGATACGCAGTATTTT
TRBD2,few,TRBJ2-1,TRBV7-2,CASSSPSGTSGDNEQFF,TGTGCCAGCAGCTCGCCAAGTGGGACTAGCGGGGACAATGAGCAGTTCTTC
TRBD2,.,TRBJ2-1,TRBV29-1,CSVNLGPGLVFPSSYNEQFF,TGCAGCGTAAACCTCGGTCCGGGACTAGTTTTTCCGAGCTCCTACAATGAGCAGTTCTTC
.,few,TRBJ2-1,TRBV11-2,CASSPRGPGGKQFF,TGTGCCAGCAGCCCACGGGGGCCTGGCGGGAAGCAGTTCTTC
TRBD2,few,TRBJ2-1,TRBV12-3/TRBV12-4,CASSPRTSGRGYNEQFF,TGTGCCAGCAGTCCTCGGACTAGCGGGAGAGGGTACAATGAGCAGTTCTTC
.,many,TRBJ2-1,TRBV24-1,CATSDLPNEQFF,TGTGCCACCAGTGATTTACCCAATGAGCAGTTCTTC
.,few,TRBJ2-3,TRBV20-1,CSAPRQPGTDTQYF,TGCAGTGCCCCCCGACAGCCAGGCACAGATACGCAGTATTTT
.,.,TRBJ2-2,TRBV10-3,CAIKTTDRWGELFF,TGTGCCATCAAGACGACCGATAGGTGGGGGGAGCTGTTTTTT
TRBD2,.,TRBJ2-2,TRBV6-5,CASSYGGGLNTGELFF,TGTGCCAGCAGTTACGGCGGGGGATTGAACACCGGGGAGCTGTTTTTT
.,.,TRBJ2-1,TRBV10-3,CAISESRLHFGQNNEQFF,TGTGCCATCAGTGAGTCACGGCTCCACTTCGGGCAGAACAATGAGCAGTTCTTC
.,few,TRBJ2-4,TRBV7-9,CASSLEGARAKNIQYF,TGTGCCAGCAGCTTAGAAGGGGCGAGGGCCAAAAACATTCAGTACTTC
.,few,TRBJ2-1,TRBV29-1,CSVGTSSYNEQFF,TGCAGCGTTGGTACTTCCTCTTACAATGAGCAGTTCTTC
TRBD2,.,TRBJ2-7,TRBV11-2,CASSQKGSGGAYEQYF,TGTGCCAGCAGTCAGAAGGGTAGCGGGGGAGCCTACGAGCAGTACTTC
.,.,TRBJ2-3,TRBV20-1,CSASLWDTQYF,TGCAGTGCTAGTTTATGGGATACGCAGTATTTT
TRBD2,few,TRBJ2-3,TRBV20-1,CSARSARLAVTDTQYF,TGCAGTGCCCGCTCAGCCCGGCTAGCGGTTACAGATACGCAGTATTTT
.,.,TRBJ2-1,TRBV3-1,CASSQYTRARNEQFF,TGTGCCAGCAGCCAATATACCAGGGCGAGGAATGAGCAGTTCTTC
.,.,TRBJ2-3,TRBV6-1,CASTGRSGFADTQYF,TGTGCCAGCACCGGAAGGTCGGGGTTTGCAGATACGCAGTATTTT
TRBD1,.,TRBJ2-1,TRBV20-1,CSAGGGQGSNEQFF,TGCAGTGCTGGGGGGGGACAGGGGTCCAATGAGCAGTTCTTC
TRBD2,.,TRBJ2-1,TRBV28,CASSPAGARRDEQFF,TGTGCCAGCAGCCCAGCGGGGGCCCGGCGGGATGAGCAGTTCTTC
TRBD1,.,TRBJ2-1,TRBV2,CASTAGGDVYEQFF,TGTGCCAGCACGGCAGGGGGCGATGTGTATGAGCAGTTCTTC
.,.,TRBJ2-1,TRBV20-1,CSARYQGNEQFF,TGCAGTGCTAGATATCAGGGGAATGAGCAGTTCTTC
.,.,TRBJ2-1,TRBV7-2,CASSSRFSSYNEQFF,TGTGCCAGCAGCTCCCGGTTTAGCTCCTACAATGAGCAGTTCTTC
.,.,TRBJ2-7,TRBV6-5,CASSYQGRTQEQYF,TGTGCCAGCAGTTACCAGGGGAGAACTCAAGAGCAGTACTTC
.,few,TRBJ1-5,TRBV28,CASSLGGGDQPQHF,TGTGCCAGCAGTTTGGGAGGGGGAGATCAGCCCCAGCATTTT
TRBD1,.,TRBJ2-3,TRBV29-1,CSVETTDRGAMDTQYF,TGCAGCGTTGAAACTACGGACAGGGGGGCCATGGATACGCAGTATTTT
TRBD2,many,TRBJ2-1,TRBV6-2/TRBV6-3,CASSYWTSGSQNEQFF,TGTGCCAGCAGTTACTGGACTAGCGGGAGTCAGAATGAGCAGTTCTTC
TRBD1,.,TRBJ2-2,TRBV11-3,CASSWRTGSNTGELFF,TGTGCCAGCAGCTGGAGGACAGGGTCGAACACCGGGGAGCTGTTTTTT
.,few,TRBJ1-2,TRBV29-1,CSVARYNYGYTF,TGCAGCGTTGCCCGATATAACTATGGCTACACCTTC
.,.,TRBJ2-2,TRBV6-4,CASRTTGAGELFF,TGTGCCAGCAGAACGACGGGGGCCGGGGAGCTGTTTTTT
.,.,TRBJ2-1,TRBV19,CASREGYNEQFF,TGTGCCAGTAGGGAGGGGTACAATGAGCAGTTCTTC
.,.,TRBJ2-3,TRBV6-5,CASSYSRIGTDTQYF,TGTGCCAGCAGTTACTCAAGGATCGGCACAGATACGCAGTATTTT
TRBD1,.,TRBJ2-1,TRBV5-4,CASRRDRGGNNEQFF,TGTGCCAGCAGACGCGACAGGGGCGGAAACAATGAGCAGTTCTTC